This T cell receptor (beta chain) came from a study of human T cells and chemical hapten exposure. TCRdb processed the RACE reads anew with MiXCR; each CDR3 protein has one entry. The sample shows 300,000 to 450,000 distinct CDR3 sequences, less than 6.5% of them seen only once. The time point was: pre-sensitization, week 0. The sample's treatment: therapeutic diphenylcyclopropenone sensitization with weekly scalp DPC. This clonotype occurred a few times. The antigen is unknown. V shed 5 bases and J shed 2 bases, with 17 bases lying between them. From germline, CDR1 is ENHRY and CDR2 SYGVKD. The CDR3 consists of 16 residues. General study results and limits: Among TCRs, those above 1 in 1000 frequency were unaffected by DPC sensitization.

This specimen consisted of whole blood, obtained in connection with sensitization to the hapten diphenylcyclopropenone (DPC). The sequence was collected from a woman in her forties or fifties with alopecia areata. Some clones in this sample may be carry-over from other donors' samples. The chain joins TRBV10-3 to TRBJ2-3, with D possibly being TRBD2 (6 bases). The CDR3 nucleotides are TGTGCCATCAGTAACAATCGTGGCGGGGACACAGATACGCAGTATTTT. It translates to CAISNNRGGDTDTQYF.